This is a list of T cell receptor beta chains from one sample in a study of blood T cell repertoires in COVID-19. TCRdb keeps only in-frame clones here, not all; method: immunoSEQ multiplex PCR. The data hold 200,000 to 300,000 clones, with approximately 83% observed a single time. Source material: peripheral blood. The receptors stem from a woman under 40 who had recovered from COVID-19. CDR3s include the opening cysteine and the closing phenylalanine or tryptophan. Size is omitted from some rows. Given values are once, few, many or a class for expanded clones.

len	v_gene	abundance	j_gene	CDR3aa
16	TRBV7-2	once	TRBJ1-6	CASSLDPTGQGSPLHF
12	TRBV2	-	TRBJ1-1	CASRDRGPEAFF
12	TRBV25-1	-	TRBJ2-3	CASSEYLDTQYF
15	TRBV18	-	TRBJ2-3	CASSPGDRVTDTQYF
14	TRBV5-1	few	TRBJ2-7	CASSLEAGYYEQYF
15	TRBV3-1/TRBV3-2	-	TRBJ1-1	CASSQGVGGNTEAFF
14	TRBV4-3	once	TRBJ2-5	CASSPRGGVETQYF
12	TRBV12-3/TRBV12-4	-	TRBJ2-7	CASSAPVHEQYF
12	TRBV30	-	TRBJ1-2	CAWSLGDYGYTF
14	TRBV19	-	TRBJ2-3	CASQLAGATDTQYF
15	TRBV3-1/TRBV3-2	-	TRBJ1-2	CASSESFTGDYGYTF
16	TRBV9	-	TRBJ2-1	CASSVGGAGLINEQFF
18	TRBV30	-	TRBJ1-1	CAFRQGVRGNSFRWGAFF
14	TRBV5-1	-	TRBJ1-5	CASSLVGLPGPQHF
14	TRBV18	-	TRBJ1-1	CASTKNDRNTEAFF
17	TRBV4-1	-	TRBJ2-1	CASSQQLAGGFDNEQFF
15	TRBV15	-	TRBJ1-2	CATSRAGTRNYGYTF
13	TRBV10-3	-	TRBJ1-1	CAIARQGTTEAFF
19	TRBV7-2	-	TRBJ1-6	CASSLTLGGVSSYNSPLHF
13	TRBV11-2	-	TRBJ2-7	CASSPGQGREQYF
11	TRBV2	-	TRBJ1-1	CASGAGTEAFF
15	TRBV5-1	-	TRBJ2-3	CASSGGGQLEDTQYF
16	TRBV5-6	-	TRBJ2-4	CASSDNRDLAKNIQYF
14	TRBV5-6	-	TRBJ1-5	CASSRTGFNQPQHF
14	TRBV29-1	-	TRBJ2-7	CSVEGVQGNYEQYF
15	TRBV7-9	once	TRBJ2-7	CASSFSGTGGAEQYF
15	TRBV5-3	-	TRBJ1-6	CARTTTGQVGSPLHF
16	TRBV5-6	-	TRBJ2-2	CASTLSTIANTGELFF
15	TRBV5-5	-	TRBJ2-7	CASSLVAQGYYEQYF
15	TRBV29-1	-	TRBJ2-1	CSVEDLQKGGGEQFF
13	TRBV12-3/TRBV12-4	-	TRBJ2-5	CASSPGQGETQYF
13	TRBV29-1	-	TRBJ2-1	CSVLPGVYNEQFF
15	TRBV7-8	-	TRBJ1-2	CASSLEWTAQSGYTF
14	TRBV5-6	-	TRBJ2-5	CASSLGPHSETQYF
16	TRBV7-9	-	TRBJ1-3	CASSPSRGLSGNTIYF
12	TRBV2	-	TRBJ1-1	CASSDPGTEAFF
14	TRBV19	-	TRBJ2-3	CASSISGVTDTQYF
17	TRBV12-5	once	TRBJ1-5	CASGLGDSTISNQPQHF
17	TRBV19	-	TRBJ1-1	CASSLDRGLAANTEAFF
15	TRBV3-1/TRBV3-2	-	TRBJ2-2	CASSQDRGITGELFF
14	TRBV2	-	TRBJ2-5	CASSGGTGNGNQYF
15	TRBV6-5	-	TRBJ2-4	CASSTGPLAKNIQYF
17	TRBV7-9	-	TRBJ2-2	CASSYYRGFANTGELFF
15	TRBV9	-	TRBJ1-6	CASSVATGGSSPLHF
13	TRBV13	-	TRBJ1-5	CASSLEGSQPQHF
13	TRBV12-3/TRBV12-4	-	TRBJ2-7	CASSLAQGGEQYF
14	TRBV2	-	TRBJ2-7	CASRSKTGNYEQYF
15	TRBV2	-	TRBJ1-5	CASSVGQGGSQPQHF